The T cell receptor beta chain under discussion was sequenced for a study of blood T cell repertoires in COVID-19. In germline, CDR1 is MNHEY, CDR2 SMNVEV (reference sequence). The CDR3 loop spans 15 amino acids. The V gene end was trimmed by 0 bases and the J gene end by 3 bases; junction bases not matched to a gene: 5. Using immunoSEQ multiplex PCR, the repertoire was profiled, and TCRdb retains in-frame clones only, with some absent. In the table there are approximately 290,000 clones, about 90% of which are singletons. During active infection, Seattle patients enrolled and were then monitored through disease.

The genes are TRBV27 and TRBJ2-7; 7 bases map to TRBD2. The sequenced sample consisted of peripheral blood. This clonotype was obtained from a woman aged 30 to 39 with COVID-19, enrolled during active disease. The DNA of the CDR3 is TGTGCCAGCAGTTTATCGGGGGGAGGGATCTACGAGCAGTACTTC. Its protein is CASSLSGGGIYEQYF.